This TCR beta chain comes out of a study of radiation and T cells in renal cell carcinoma. Study-level points and caveats: In blood, top tumor clones expanded by 2 weeks, shrinking by 4.

The CDR3 contains 13 residues. CDR1 is LNHNV and CDR2 is YYDKDF in the germline V gene (reference sequence). V lost 0 bases and J lost 2, with 3 bases in between. Noted time point: blood 4 weeks post-SBRT, at nephrectomy. The treatment is: 15 Gy SBRT to primary tumor, nephrectomy 4 weeks later. Nephrectomy followed 15 Gy stereotactic body radiation by 4 weeks. Blood was sampled at baseline, 2 weeks and 4 weeks after SBRT. Clones were sequenced by immunoSEQ multiplex PCR, and TCRdb holds only the in-frame ones, with some missing. The sample lists approximately 86,000 clones, around four fifths seen once, with approximately 8.6% in the top ten. As regards this clone: Its antigen is not identified.

The TCR comes from a man aged 50 to 60 with renal cell carcinoma. The V and J genes are TRBV15 and TRBJ2-3; D is unclear. Sequences were derived from blood, sampled from a patient whose treatment included radiotherapy and nephrectomy. The CDR3 spells CATSRDYTDTQYF. The CDR3 nucleotides read TGTGCCACCAGCAGAGATTACACAGATACGCAGTATTTT. Looking up the rest from reference TRBV15 and TRBJ2-3 gives the full variable domain: DAMVIQNPRYQVTQFGKPVTLSCSQTLNHNVMYWYQQKSSQAPKLLFHYYDKDFNNEADTPDNFQSRRPNTSFCFLDIRSPGLGDTAMYLCATSRDYTDTQYFGPGTRLTVL.